This T cell receptor beta chain was identified in a study of blood T cell repertoires in COVID-19. Trimming removed 2 bases from V and 8 bases from J; junction bases left unmatched: 3. CDR1 and CDR2 from the germline V gene are GTSNPN and SVGIG (reference sequence). The CDR3 extends over 13 amino acids. Per the study methods: Estimates of nucleated cell counts were drawn from the amplification of reference gene primers. Profiling relied on immunoSEQ multiplex PCR, and the TCRdb table lists in-frame clones only, not all of them. V, J and clone size are taken as reported in that table, and D and trimming were inferred from the DNA itself. Among some 250,000 clones listed, about four fifths were seen once.

Sequencing input: peripheral blood. This chain joins TRBV30 and TRBJ1-6, with 7 bases fitting TRBD1. The origin of this receptor is a young woman with acute or convalescent COVID-19. DNA for the CDR3: TGTGCCTGGAGTCCAACAGGGGATTCACCCCTCCACTTT. This translates into CAWSPTGDSPLHF.